The 10 T cell receptor beta chains below come from one sample, sequenced in a study of a mutant IDH1 vaccine in newly diagnosed glioma. Generated by immunoSEQ multiplex PCR, the TCRdb table keeps only in-frame clones and is missing some. The sample lists more than 50,000 clones, approximately 91% occurring once. Specified time point: week 11, during vaccination. Doses of 300 ug of mutant IDH1 20-mer peptide were given with topical imiquimod. Their specific antigens are unknown. The starting material was PBMCs, obtained from a glioma patient whose treatment included an IDH1 peptide vaccine. Receptor source: a man aged 35 to 55 with glioma.

This clone was detected once. The V and J genes are TRBV27 and TRBJ2-7; D is uncertain. V was clipped by 2 bases and J by 0 bases, with 5 bases between them. CDR1 is MNHEY and CDR2 is SMNVEV in the germline V gene (reference sequence). This CDR3 has 13 amino acids. CDR3: CASSLKYSYEQYF. CDR3 DNA sequence: TGTGCCAGCAGTTTAAAGTACTCCTACGAGCAGTACTTC.

The J gene is TRBJ1-6, the V gene TRBV2, with 9 nucleotides matching TRBD1. Per the germline V gene, CDR1 is SNHLY and CDR2 is FYNNEI. The V and J ends lost 7 bases and 8 bases, in that order; junction bases with no gene match: 3. The length of the CDR3 is 13 residues. CDR3 coding DNA: TGTGCCAGCAAGGGGACAGGGTATTCACCCCTCCACTTT. It translates to CASKGTGYSPLHF.

The chain uses TRBV28 and TRBJ1-2; tentative D call: TRBD1 (5 bases). The CDR3 totals 12 residues. The V gene lost 2 bases and the J gene lost 4 bases, with 5 bases spanning the gap. Germline-derived CDR1 and CDR2 are MDHEN and SYDVKM. The CDR3 DNA follows: TGTGCCAGCAGTTTAAGGGGCTATGGCTACACCTTC. The encoded protein is CASSLRGYGYTF.

This chain connects TRBV7-2 to TRBJ1-6; no definite D call. The CDR3 is made up of 13 amino acids. The V end lost 5 bases, the J end lost 7 bases, and 9 bases lay between the germline ends. The germline V gene encodes CDR1 SGHTA and CDR2 FQGNSA. CDR3: CASSNHGNSPLHF. The CDR3 DNA is TGTGCCAGCAGCAACCATGGGAATTCACCCCTCCACTTT.

The table lists this clone with a count of one. The chain employs TRBV5-4 and TRBJ2-1, with a possible D match to TRBD1 (6 bases). This CDR3 has 14 amino acids. V was trimmed by 4 bases and J by 4 bases, leaving 12 bases between them. Germline CDR1 is SGHNT and CDR2 is YYREEE (reference sequence). The CDR3, as DNA: TGTGCCAGCAGCCCGATGACAGGTTACAATGAGCAGTTCTTC. Its protein product is CASSPMTGYNEQFF.

Remarks on this clone: One end of the junction does not line up with germline, which may come from a read error. V gene TRBV7-7 combines with J gene TRBJ2-1; D is undetermined. The CDR3 runs to 14 residues. Germline loops: CDR1 SSHAT, CDR2 FNYEAQ (reference sequence). CDR3 in amino acids: CASSSSGQNNEQFF. As DNA, the CDR3 is TGTGCTAGCAGCTCATCCGGGCAAAACAATGAGCAGTTCTTC.

In its sample, this clone was seen once. The chain uses TRBV11-3 and TRBJ1-5; D not certain. Germline V gives CDR1 SGHNT, CDR2 YENEEA. This CDR3 comprises 14 residues. With 1 base removed from V and 5 bases from J, the gap between germline ends came to 9 bases. The CDR3 protein is CASSLVRVDQPQHF. DNA for the CDR3: TGTGCCAGCAGCTTAGTAAGGGTCGATCAGCCCCAGCATTTT.

This clone appeared once. This chain joins TRBV27 and TRBJ1-6; possibly TRBD1 for D (5 bases). The germline V gene encodes CDR1 MNHEY and CDR2 SMNVEV (reference sequence). The V and J ends lost 6 bases and 8 bases respectively, with 17 bases between them. The CDR3 is made up of 15 amino acids. The CDR3 reads CASSRDPLRHSPLHF. CDR3 bases: TGTGCCAGCAGCAGGGATCCTTTAAGGCATTCACCCCTCCACTTT.

This sequence joins TRBV19 and TRBJ1-5; possible D gene TRBD1, 5 bases. The V gene lost 9 bases and the J gene lost 1 base, with 25 bases spanning the gap. This CDR3 has 18 amino acids. Germline V lookup: CDR1 LNHDA, CDR2 SQIVND (reference sequence). As DNA, the CDR3 is TGTGCCAGGGTCGGTAAGGTGGGGACGGACCTAAGCAATCAGCCCCAGCATTTT. Residues: CARVGKVGTDLSNQPQHF. Based on the CDR3 plus reference TRBV19 and TRBJ1-5, the full variable domain is DGGITQSPKYLFRKEGQNVTLSCEQNLNHDAMYWYRQDPGQGLRLIYYSQIVNDFQKGDIAEGYSVSREKKESFPLTVTSAQKNPTAFYLCARVGKVGTDLSNQPQHFGDGTRLSIL.

The chain carries TRBV10-3 and TRBJ1-1; no clear D gene. The CDR3 runs 11 residues. Germline V CDR1 and CDR2: ENHRY, SYGVKD. Between the trimmed V and J ends, which lost 3 bases and 3 bases, there was a span of 2 bases. The CDR3 region has the DNA TGTGCCATCAGTGAACACACTGAAGCTTTCTTT. Its translation is CAISEHTEAFF.